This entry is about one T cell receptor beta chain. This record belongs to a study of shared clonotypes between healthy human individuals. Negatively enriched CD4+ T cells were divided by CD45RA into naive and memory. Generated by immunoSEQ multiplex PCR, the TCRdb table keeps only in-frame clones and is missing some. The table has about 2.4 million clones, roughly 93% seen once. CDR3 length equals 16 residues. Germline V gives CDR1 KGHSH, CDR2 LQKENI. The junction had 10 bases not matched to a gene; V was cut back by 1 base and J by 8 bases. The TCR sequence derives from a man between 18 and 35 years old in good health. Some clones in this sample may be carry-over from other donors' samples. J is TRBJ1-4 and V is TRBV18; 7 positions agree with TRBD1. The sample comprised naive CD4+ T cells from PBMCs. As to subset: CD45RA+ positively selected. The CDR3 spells CASSPQGGGGWEKLFF. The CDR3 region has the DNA TGTGCCAGCTCACCACAGGGAGGAGGGGGCTGGGAAAAACTGTTTTTT.